These 5 T cell receptor beta chains originate from one sample sequenced in a study of regulatory T cells in long-lasting Graves disease. Documented time point: newly diagnosed GD, antithyroid drugs for less than 3 months. Generation of the TCR library employed RNA extracted from PBMCs. Combining iRepertoire HTBI primers with Arm-PCR of CDR3 regions, the authors built TCR beta libraries. MiXCR, run by TCRdb on the multiplex PCR reads, gives a single entry per CDR3 protein. This table holds 680,000 or so distinct CDR3 sequences, approximately 15% found once. The same data also contributed to another study, on T cells in Graves' hyperthyroidism and ophthalmopathy.

The sequencing used peripheral blood mononuclear cells (PBMCs), collected at new diagnosis, from a patient treated with antithyroid drugs. All receptors come from a woman under 40 with Graves disease.

The sample holds many counts of this clonotype. The V call is TRBV30, the J call TRBJ2-5, with 7 bases lining up with TRBD1. V shed 1 base, J shed 4 bases, and the junction held 6 bases outside the gene matches. Germline V CDR1 and CDR2: GTSNPN, SVGIG (reference sequence). The CDR3 totals 14 residues. In nucleotides, the CDR3 is TGTGCCTGGAGTGGACAGGGAAGTATAGAGACCCAGTACTTC. Protein product: CAWSGQGSIETQYF.

The genes are TRBV20-1 and TRBJ2-7; maybe TRBD1 (6 bases). The CDR3 extends over 16 amino acids. The V gene lost 0 bases and the J gene lost 3 bases, with 18 bases spanning the gap. CDR1 is DFQATT, CDR2 SNEGSKA, per germline (reference sequence). The CDR3 DNA follows: TGCAGTGCTAGAGACCGTTTGAGGACAGTTCTCTACGAGCAGTACTTC. Translating it yields CSARDRLRTVLYEQYF.

As for this clonotype: A read error is possible here, since a much larger clone lies one base away. The chain couples TRBV2 to TRBJ2-7; D may correspond to TRBD1 or TRBD2 (5 bases each). This CDR3 region has 15 residues. Germline lookup yields CDR1 SNHLY and CDR2 FYNNEI. CDR3 sequence: CAISVGAGGPYEQYF. The CDR3 DNA reads TGTGCCATCAGTGTCGGGGCAGGCGGACCCTACGAGCAGTACTTC.

This clonotype was seen at least ten times. V usage is TRBV2 and J usage is TRBJ1-6, with D possibly matching TRBD1 (6 bases). The V end was cut by 5 bases, the J end by 10 bases, with 21 bases between. The germline gives CDR1 SNHLY, CDR2 FYNNEI. The CDR3 is 16 amino acids. This CDR3 is CASSTMTGQSTSPLHF. The DNA for the CDR3 is TGTGCCAGCAGTACTATGACAGGACAGAGTACCTCACCCCTCCACTTT.

The genes are TRBV7-2 and TRBJ2-6; no definite D call. The germline V gene has CDR1 SGHTA and CDR2 FQGNSA. The CDR3 has 15 residues. V lost 5 bases and J lost 1, with 9 bases in between. CDR3 nucleotides: TGTGCCAGCAGCCCTAGAGCATCTGGGGCCAACGTCCTGACTTTC. Encoded protein: CASSPRASGANVLTF.